The next 16 T cell receptor beta chains were all read from a single sample in a study of cytomegalovirus exposure and HLA in healthy donors. The study ran its PCR with 60 Vbeta and 13 Jbeta primers. Libraries were prepared by immunoSEQ multiplex PCR; TCRdb keeps only in-frame clonotypes and omits some of them. This sample's table has tens of thousands of clones. Sequencing was done on a sample of PBMCs. These TCRs come from a woman aged 40 to 50 in good health and CMV-seropositive.

The chain recombines TRBV18 with TRBJ2-7; a possible D gene is TRBD2 (6 bases). Trimming took off 0 bases at V and 2 bases at J, with 23 bases between the two ends. The CDR3 is made up of 19 amino acids. The germline CDR1 and CDR2 sequences are KGHSH and LQKENI. The DNA for the CDR3 is TGTGCCAGCTCACCACCCGTCCTGGGGCGGGATGGGGTAGCCTACGAGCAGTACTTC. It encodes CASSPPVLGRDGVAYEQYF.

CDR3 in amino acids: CAFRRGTGGSPLHF. The CDR3, as DNA: TGTGCCTTCAGGCGGGGGACAGGGGGATCACCCCTCCACTTT. The chain combines TRBV30 with TRBJ1-6, with 11 bases fitting TRBD1. Germline assignment: CDR1 GTSNPN and CDR2 SVGIG (reference sequence). The length of the CDR3 is 14 residues. The junction had 9 bases not matched to a gene; V was cut back by 7 bases and J by 10 bases.

The rearrangement links TRBV5-6 to TRBJ1-5, with D perhaps TRBD1 (6 bases). CDR1 and CDR2 from the germline V gene are SGHDT and YYEEEE. V lost 4 bases to trimming and J lost 7 bases, with 9 bases between them. CDR3 length: 12 amino acids. This chain's CDR3 is CASSRGGQPQHF. DNA of the CDR3: TGTGCCAGCAGCAGAGGGGGACAGCCCCAGCATTTT.

The CDR3 sequence is CASRGGGEAYEQYF. CDR3 bases: TGTGCCAGCAGGGGAGGAGGGGAAGCCTACGAGCAGTACTTC. V is TRBV7-2 and J is TRBJ2-7; a weak D match, TRBD2 (6 bases). V was pared by 6 bases and J by 2 bases, with 14 bases between. The CDR3 length is 14 residues. CDR1 SGHTA and CDR2 FQGNSA come from the germline V gene.

The chain uses TRBV30 and TRBJ1-5; 7 nucleotides agree with TRBD1. From germline, CDR1 is GTSNPN and CDR2 SVGIG (reference sequence). Trimming removed 0 bases from V and 7 bases from J; junction bases left unmatched: 15. The CDR3 covers 17 residues. In nucleotides, the CDR3 is TGTGCCTGGAGTGTCAACGGGCTTCACAGGGGTGGACAGCCCCAGCATTTT. This encodes CAWSVNGLHRGGQPQHF.

The chain carries TRBV5-4 and TRBJ2-1, with 10 nucleotides matching TRBD2. CDR1 is SGHNT and CDR2 is YYREEE in the germline V gene (reference sequence). Trimming took 6 bases from V and 8 from J; bases not matched to a gene: 11. This CDR3 spans 15 amino acids. This chain's CDR3 is CASNALTSGSYEQFF. In DNA form, the CDR3 reads TGTGCCAGCAACGCGTTGACTAGCGGGTCCTATGAGCAGTTCTTC.

J is TRBJ2-5 and V is TRBV5-6, with unresolved D. CDR1 SGHDT and CDR2 YYEEEE come from the germline V gene. This CDR3 has 14 amino acids. V dropped 0 bases and J dropped 3 bases, with 9 bases sitting between them. The CDR3 nucleotides are TGTGCCAGCAGCTTGGGCCAGTCGAAAGAGACCCAGTACTTC. The encoded protein is CASSLGQSKETQYF.

V and J are TRBV2 and TRBJ2-7, with TRBD2 matching over 14 bases. Germline assignment: CDR1 SNHLY and CDR2 FYNNEI. CDR3 length: 15 amino acids. V gave up 6 bases and J gave up 3 bases; unmatched junction bases: 4. This chain's CDR3 is CASRSGLAGGYEQYF. The CDR3 DNA follows: TGTGCCAGCAGAAGTGGACTAGCGGGAGGCTACGAGCAGTACTTC.

CDR3 DNA sequence: TGTGCCAGCAGTTTGAGCATGGGACAGGGGGCGGAAAAACTGTTTTTT. It encodes CASSLSMGQGAEKLFF. The chain couples TRBV28 to TRBJ1-4; 12 bases fit TRBD1. This CDR3 has 16 amino acids. Per germline, CDR1 MDHEN and CDR2 SYDVKM. J gave up 8 bases and V 3 bases, and 7 bases lay outside the gene matches.

Written as DNA, the CDR3 is TGCGCCAGCAGCTGGGAACGGGGGGGGGCTGAAGCTTTCTTT. Its translation: CASSWERGGAEAFF. The rearrangement uses TRBV5-1 and TRBJ1-1; maybe TRBD1 (5 bases). From germline, CDR1 is SGHRS and CDR2 YFSETQ. The CDR3 loop spans 14 amino acids. Trimming cost V 3 bases and J 6 bases, with 15 bases left between them.

This CDR3 is CASSFPSQKEAFF. In DNA, the CDR3 is TGTGCCAGCAGTTTTCCTTCCCAGAAAGAAGCTTTCTTT. This chain links TRBV28 with TRBJ1-1; D gene ambiguous. V lost 3 bases, J lost 8 bases, and 13 bases lay in between. Germline lookup yields CDR1 MDHEN and CDR2 SYDVKM. The CDR3 sequence is 13 residues long.

The rearrangement uses TRBV30 and TRBJ2-3, with a possible D match to TRBD2 (6 bases). Trimming removed 3 bases at V and 0 bases at J, with 13 bases between. This CDR3 has 15 residues. The germline gives CDR1 GTSNPN, CDR2 SVGIG (reference sequence). The CDR3 coding sequence is TGTGCCTGGAGAGGAGGGCCCCTAAGCACAGATACGCAGTATTTT. It codes for CAWRGGPLSTDTQYF.

Note on this clone: Other DNA sequences in this sample translate to the same CDR3. V gene TRBV5-1 combines with J gene TRBJ2-1; 7 bases match TRBD2. The CDR3 loop spans 14 amino acids. V trimming: 4 bases; J trimming: 7 bases; junction bases outside the gene matches: 8. Germline CDR1 and CDR2: SGHRS and YFSETQ. The CDR3 is CASSPSGGYNEQFF. As DNA, the CDR3 is TGCGCCAGCAGCCCCTCGGGGGGATATAATGAGCAGTTCTTC.

The V and J genes are TRBV5-1 and TRBJ2-5; no definite D call. Germline V CDR1 and CDR2: SGHRS, YFSETQ. The CDR3 loop spans 15 amino acids. V was shortened by 4 bases and J by 2 bases, with 15 bases between the two germline ends. DNA of the CDR3: TGCGCCAGCAGCCCCGCCCGAGCGCCTCAAGAGACCCAGTACTTC. Its translation is CASSPARAPQETQYF.

The chain employs TRBV5-1 and TRBJ2-2; 8 bases are shared with TRBD2. Looked up from germline, CDR1 is SGHRS and CDR2 is YFSETQ. This CDR3 has 18 amino acids. With V trimmed by 6 bases and J by 6 bases, 19 bases remained unmatched. This CDR3 reads CASKRGFGSGSTSGELFF. The CDR3 DNA follows: TGCGCCAGCAAACGAGGGTTCGGGAGCGGGAGTACGTCCGGGGAGCTGTTTTTT.

This chain links TRBV18 with TRBJ2-7, with 7 positions matching TRBD1. There are 15 residues in the CDR3. Trimming cost V 3 bases and J 2 bases; bases outside gene matches: 7. Looked up from germline, CDR1 is KGHSH and CDR2 is LQKENI. CDR3 bases: TGTGCCAGCTCACCGGGGACAGAGAAACCCTACGAGCAGTACTTC. Translation: CASSPGTEKPYEQYF.